Below, 16 T cell receptor beta chains from the same sample are listed, as sequenced in a study of T cell changes during pregnancy in multiple sclerosis. Using immunoSEQ multiplex PCR, the repertoire was profiled, and TCRdb retains in-frame clones only, with some absent. The sample includes roughly 100,000 clones, approximately 91% of them seen just once. The specimen comprised peripheral blood, sampled after pregnancy. These receptors came from a female donor with multiple sclerosis, enrolled in a pregnancy study.

The chain employs TRBV29-1 and TRBJ1-1; D might be TRBD1 (5 bases). The length of the CDR3 is 13 residues. Germline loops: CDR1 SQVTM, CDR2 ANQGSEA. V gave up 7 bases and J gave up 2 bases, with 14 bases separating them. DNA for the CDR3: TGCAGCGGCCGTCGGACAACCAACACTGAAGCTTTCTTT. It codes for CSGRRTTNTEAFF.

The chain combines TRBV6-7 with TRBJ1-2; D might be TRBD1 (5 bases). TRBV6-7 is treated as an ORF (open reading frame) with a function not yet certain. The ends were cut back, 6 bases at V and 0 bases at J, with 20 bases in the middle. The CDR3 extends over 17 amino acids. CDR3 amino acids: CASRTWGGKGTNYGYTF. The CDR3 DNA reads TGTGCCAGCAGGACCTGGGGGGGTAAGGGAACTAACTATGGCTACACCTTC.

The chain joins TRBV5-1 to TRBJ1-1; no firm D call. This CDR3 is 15 amino acids long. CDR1 is SGHRS, CDR2 YFSETQ, per germline. The V end was cut by 0 bases, the J end by 1 base, with 10 bases between. CDR3 residues: CASSLVPSSNTEAFF. The CDR3 coding sequence is TGCGCCAGCAGCTTGGTTCCTTCCTCGAACACTGAAGCTTTCTTT.

The chain recombines TRBV19 with TRBJ2-1, with D tentatively TRBD1 (5 bases). Germline V gives CDR1 LNHDA, CDR2 SQIVND (reference sequence). The CDR3 loop spans 17 amino acids. Trimming pared 3 bases from V and 4 bases from J, leaving 19 bases between. CDR3 amino acids: CASSMGTGSLPYNEQFF. CDR3 DNA: TGTGCCAGTAGTATGGGAACAGGCTCCCTCCCTTACAATGAGCAGTTCTTC.

In this sample, this clone turned up once. The V gene is TRBV7-3, the J gene TRBJ1-2; the match to TRBD1 covers 9 bases. The CDR3 length is 15 residues. CDR1 is SGHTA, CDR2 FQGTGA, per germline. Unmatched junction bases numbered 8, after V lost 5 bases and J lost 4 bases. The CDR3 DNA is TGTGCCAGCAGCCCCGCCGGGACAGGGCCCTATGGCTACACCTTC. It is translated as CASSPAGTGPYGYTF.

The gene calls are TRBV29-1 and TRBJ1-2, with 7 bases identical to TRBD1. Trimming cost V 6 bases and J 0 bases; bases outside gene matches: 7. Germline values: CDR1 SQVTM, CDR2 ANQGSEA. The CDR3 totals 14 residues. The CDR3 spells CSVGTASTNYGYTF. Here the CDR3 DNA reads TGCAGCGTGGGGACAGCGTCAACTAACTATGGCTACACCTTC.

This clone was observed a few times. This rearrangement joins TRBV15 to TRBJ1-4; 7 positions agree with TRBD1. The CDR3 runs to 15 residues. V shed 3 bases, J shed 5 bases, and the junction held 6 bases outside the gene matches. Germline V gene sequence: CDR1 LNHNV, CDR2 YYDKDF (reference sequence). The CDR3 loop reads CATSRSSGGNEKLFF. CDR3 sequence (DNA): TGTGCCACCAGCAGGTCTTCAGGGGGGAATGAAAAACTGTTTTTT.

V gene TRBV6-5 combines with J gene TRBJ2-7; 8 bases map to TRBD1. The trim removed 5 bases at V and 2 bases at J, leaving 8 bases unmatched. The CDR3 is made up of 15 amino acids. Germline V gene data show CDR1 as MNHEY and CDR2 as SVGAGI. The CDR3 bases are TGTGCCAGCAGTAAAGGACAGGGCTTTACCTACGAGCAGTACTTC. It is translated as CASSKGQGFTYEQYF.

The V gene is TRBV6-1, the J gene TRBJ1-1; tentative D call: TRBD1 (6 bases). Trimming removed 3 bases at V and 8 bases at J, with 10 bases between. This CDR3 has 12 amino acids. Germline loops: CDR1 MNHNS, CDR2 SASEGT. The CDR3 nucleotides are TGTGCCAGCAGTGATCGGACAGAGGAAGCTTTCTTT. It is translated as CASSDRTEEAFF.

The DNA of the CDR3 is TGTGCCAGCCAGGGTGAAATGGGGTCCTATGGCTACACCTTC. Its protein is CASQGEMGSYGYTF. The rearrangement links TRBV2 to TRBJ1-2; D possibly corresponds to TRBD1 (5 bases). The V gene lost 8 bases and the J gene lost 4 bases, with 17 bases spanning the gap. Germline V gives CDR1 SNHLY, CDR2 FYNNEI. CDR3 length: 14 residues. Full variable domain (rest looked up from reference TRBV2 and TRBJ1-2): EPEVTQTPSHQVTQMGQEVILRCVPISNHLYFYWYRQILGQKVEFLVSFYNNEISEKSEIFDDQFSVERPDGSNFTLKIRSTKLEDSAMYFCASQGEMGSYGYTFGSGTRLTVV.

This clone was observed once. V and J are TRBV19 and TRBJ1-2; unclear D gene. The CDR3 has 13 residues. From germline, CDR1 is LNHDA and CDR2 SQIVND (reference sequence). V lost 6 bases to trimming and J lost 4 bases, with 12 bases between them. In nucleotides, the CDR3 is TGTGCCAGTAGCCTCACAGAGTCCTATGGCTACACCTTC. Encoded protein: CASSLTESYGYTF.

The chain couples TRBV18 to TRBJ2-2, with TRBD1 matching over 9 bases. This CDR3 has 16 amino acids. V lost 5 bases, J lost 7 bases, and 11 bases stayed unmatched. The V gene's germline CDR1 is KGHSH and CDR2 LQKENI. The CDR3 DNA sequence: TGTGCCAGCTCATCAACCGGGACAGGGTTCGGCGGGGAGCTGTTTTTT. It codes for CASSSTGTGFGGELFF.

This clone appeared a few times. The rearrangement uses TRBV7-9 and TRBJ2-5, with D tentatively TRBD2 (6 bases). The CDR3 sequence is 15 residues long. V was cut by 5 bases and J by 0 bases, with 13 bases left in between. The germline V gene has CDR1 SEHNR and CDR2 FQNEAQ (reference sequence). The chain's CDR3 is CASSPGTGDQETQYF. The CDR3 nucleotides are TGTGCCAGCAGCCCAGGAACGGGGGACCAAGAGACCCAGTACTTC.

The rearrangement uses TRBV25-1 and TRBJ1-1, with 9 bases aligning to TRBD1. Germline V CDR1 and CDR2: MGHDK, SYGVNS. The CDR3 totals 14 residues. J was trimmed by 6 bases and V by 5 bases; bases with no gene match: 7. The CDR3 coding sequence is TGTGCCAGCAGTAACCCGGGACAGGGACCTGAAGCTTTCTTT. It codes for CASSNPGQGPEAFF.

This rearrangement joins TRBV14 to TRBJ1-6, with TRBD1 matching over 8 bases. The CDR3 contains 18 residues. The germline CDR1 and CDR2 sequences are SGHDN and FVKESK. Trimming cost V 1 base and J 11 bases; bases outside gene matches: 16. Here the CDR3 reads CASSQGTGGGWTLPPLHF. The CDR3 DNA sequence: TGTGCCAGCAGCCAAGGTACAGGGGGTGGGTGGACTTTGCCACCCCTCCACTTT.

The chain has TRBV29-1 and TRBJ2-5; 8 nucleotides line up with TRBD1. The CDR3 length is 14 residues. The germline V gene has CDR1 SQVTM and CDR2 ANQGSEA. V trimming: 3 bases; J trimming: 1 base; junction bases outside the gene matches: 4. The CDR3 spells CSVDTGQGQETQYF. CDR3 nucleotide sequence: TGCAGCGTTGATACTGGACAGGGCCAAGAGACCCAGTACTTC.